In its sample, the clone carrying this TCR beta chain was seen many times. Its specificity is unknown. Each CDR3 protein gets one entry after TCRdb re-called the 5' RACE reads with MiXCR. The sample consists of 350,000 to 400,000 distinct CDR3 sequences, under 15% of them appearing once. These data originate in a study of T-cell memory formation after mild COVID-19. In germline, CDR1 is MGHDK, CDR2 SYGVNS. Trimming stripped 3 bases from V and 6 bases from J, with 9 bases between. The CDR3 sequence is 12 residues long. The study's findings and limits: A second wave expanding day 15 to 37 was CD4+-biased; contracting clones were balanced. CD4+ contracting clones lay mainly in CM and EM, CD8+ ones in EMRA.

The receptor was isolated from a man between 18 and 29 years old who had mild COVID-19 (a few samples of this study predate the infection). Cell type and time point are not known. Input material: PBMCs or a T cell subset sorted from them (not recorded which). The chain has TRBV25-1 and TRBJ2-7, with a weak D call TRBD2 (5 bases). CDR3 in DNA: TGTGCCAGCAGTGATGAGGGTCCCGAGCAGTACGTC. This translates into CASSDEGPEQYV.